The T cell receptor (beta chain) described here comes from a study of CD8+ T cells in alopecia areata. Points from the study as a whole: With patients, TCR sharing proved less clear than in mice, a difference possibly related to HLA. On tofacitinib, scalp and blood still held many of the expanded lesional clones. Because one nonresponder was included, the link of baseline CD8+ expansion to response is considered uncertain.

The CDR3 consists of 14 residues. Germline loops: CDR1 SGHTA, CDR2 FQGNSA. Treatment here: oral pan-JAK inhibitor, 5-10 mg twice daily. It was from alopecia areata patients that lesional scalp punch biopsies and peripheral blood were collected. Isolated RNA was reverse transcribed into cDNA used as the sequencing template. Method: immunoSEQ multiplex PCR; TCRdb's copy keeps in-frame clones and lacks some. The repertoire has under 350,000 clones, roughly 64% of them found once; the top ten carry approximately 1.8%. A note on this clone: Its antigen is undetermined. At one of its ends the junction is not consistent with the germline gene, which may arise from a read error. The sample holds other DNA sequences that translate to the same CDR3.

The chain combines TRBV7-2 with TRBJ2-3; 8 bases are shared with TRBD2. This TCR was sampled from a human donor with alopecia areata. This specimen was CD4+ T cells sorted from blood, taken at week 24, from a patient treated with tofacitinib. CDR3 amino acids: CASRLAGSTDTQYF. The CDR3 DNA follows: TGTGCCAGCAGATTAGCGGGGTCCACAGATACGCAGTATTTT.